The entry that follows covers one T cell receptor (beta chain) sequence. Its antigen is currently not known. It has no much larger one-base neighbor in the sample; base qualities were not kept. This entry is derived from a study of T cell responses to AZD1222 COVID-19 vaccine (dated by TCRdb to the early 2020s). About the full investigation: A total of 233 trial participants underwent TCR sequencing, of whom roughly 210 had received two doses of AZD1222 and approximately 26 had received two doses of the MenACWY control vaccine. Trial participants were enrolled by age into subgroups of 18-55, 56-69 and 70-plus years, and around 150, 28 and 57 TCR-sequenced participants, respectively, were included in these subgroups.

Reading the label with the study, this specimen's time point is: about 28 days (+/-7) after the second vaccine dose. AZD1222 recipients given second doses at about 4 weeks or at about 12 weeks were pooled, since spike-specific TCR depth and breadth were not found to differ between the two schedules. Vaccinee samples were obtained from the UK trials COV001 and COV002, which included a single-blind randomized controlled phase 2/3 trial of AZD1222 (ChAdOx1 nCoV-19) in healthy adults. For TCRbeta chain sequencing, PBMC samples from trial participants were taken at day 0 and at day 28 after the second dose. The CDR3 regions of human TCRbeta chains were analyzed by immunosequencing. As for the original processing: Repertoire TCRs were matched against a reference library of SARS-CoV-2-specific TCRs generated with the MIRA antigen-specificity platform. Breadth meant the fraction of unique TCRs that were SARS-CoV-2-associated, whereas depth meant the fraction of total T cells that were SARS-CoV-2-associated. Using the MIRA data, each spike-specific TCR was assigned both to the spike region to which the TCR was reactive and to a CD4 or CD8 class. Log10-transformed breadth and depth values were compared by one-way ANOVA with Sidak's multiple comparisons tests. In its TCRdb copy, this immuneACCESS table keeps in-frame sequences only and misses some clones. Where compared with another copy, unresolved V genes explain less than half of these, and the others have no known cause. The D gene and trimming were derived from the DNA, and the V and J assignments and clone size from that table. This sample holds 250,000 to 300,000 clones; approximately 94% were observed only once. Less than 0.65% of the sample is taken by the ten largest.

Findings and caveats that apply to the study as a whole: Vaccine-associated CD4 TCRs spanned the whole spike protein, with dominant responses in regions 160-218 and 743-854. Conclusions about previously exposed vaccinees are limited, since just a handful of AZD1222 recipients were seropositive for SARS-CoV-2 at baseline. Because no day 14 peak-response samples were available, repertoires were characterized only after the peak T cell response. Nearly half of unique spike-specific TCRs reportedly recognized epitopes outside regions mutated in the B.1.351 and B.1.1.7 variants. In the small 56-69-year group, the increase in depth fell short of significance, most likely because of low power. Participants were mostly white British and included more females than males, and it was suggested by the authors that clonal diversity may have been underestimated. A significant rise in spike-specific TCR breadth and depth was observed after two AZD1222 doses relative to day 0 and relative to MenACWY recipients.

Material: peripheral blood, obtained 28 days after the second AZD1222 dose. The clonotype originates from an adult who received the AZD1222 COVID-19 vaccine.

Here is the DNA: TGTGCCAGCAGTCAGCGGGGGTACACAGATACGCAGTATTTT. The translation is CASSQRGYTDTQYF. The chain is assembled from TRBV6-5 and TRBJ2-3; 8 central nucleotides agree with TRBD2. The CDR3 covers 14 residues, taking in both the cysteine and the phenylalanine. Solely the CDR3 DNA is kept, with 42 bases framed from the first base. CDR1 and CDR2, looked up from the germline V gene, are MNHEY and SVGAGI. The germline V end is reduced by 5 bases and the J end by 2 bases; junction bases left unmatched: 3.